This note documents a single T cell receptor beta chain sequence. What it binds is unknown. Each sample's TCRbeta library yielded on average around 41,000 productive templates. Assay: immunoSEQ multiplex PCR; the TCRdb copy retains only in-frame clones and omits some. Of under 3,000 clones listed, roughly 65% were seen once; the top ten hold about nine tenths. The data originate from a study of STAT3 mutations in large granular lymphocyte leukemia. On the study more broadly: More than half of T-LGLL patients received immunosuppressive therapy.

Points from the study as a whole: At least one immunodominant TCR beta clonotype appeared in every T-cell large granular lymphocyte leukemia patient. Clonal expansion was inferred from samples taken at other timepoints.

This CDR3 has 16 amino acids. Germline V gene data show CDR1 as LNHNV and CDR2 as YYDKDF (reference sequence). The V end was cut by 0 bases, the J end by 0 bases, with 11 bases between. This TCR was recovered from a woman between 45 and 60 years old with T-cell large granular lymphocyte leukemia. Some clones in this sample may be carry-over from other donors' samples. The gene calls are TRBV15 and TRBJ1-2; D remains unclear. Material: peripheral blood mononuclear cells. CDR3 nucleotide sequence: TGTGCCACCAGCAGAGAATTTGTCGTCTCTAACTATGGCTACACCTTC. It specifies CATSREFVVSNYGYTF.